Listed below are T cell receptor beta chains from one sample, sequenced in a study of post-analysis software for immune sequencing data. TCRdb reprocessed the PCR reads with MiXCR, giving one entry per CDR3 protein. The sample has hundreds of thousands of distinct CDR3 sequences; roughly three fifths are singletons. The sequencing input was blood. The receptor source for this set is a girl aged 2-10 years with multiple sclerosis. Each CDR3 is given with its conserved first and last residue. D genes are given only for firm matches. Clone size is not always given. Where it is, it says once, few, many or a class for expanded clones.

TRBJ1-2 13 TRBV29-1 TRBD1 - TGCAGCGCGAAGCAGGGGACAGGCTATGGCTACACCTTC CSAKQGTGYGYTF
TRBJ2-1 16 TRBV29-1 - - TGCAGCGTTGAAGAACGAAACGGATTCCCTGCTAATGAGCAGTTCTTC CSVEERNGFPANEQFF
TRBJ2-5 14 TRBV5-5 TRBD1 - TGTGCCAGCAGCTTAGGACAGGCGAGCGAGACCCAGTACTTC CASSLGQASETQYF
TRBJ1-5 14 TRBV20-1 TRBD1 - TGCAGTGCAAACCCGACAGGGGGCTATCAGCCCCAGCATTTT CSANPTGGYQPQHF
TRBJ1-2 13 TRBV10-3 - few TGTGCCATCAGTGAGAGGGAGTACGATGGCTACACCTTC CAISEREYDGYTF
TRBJ1-2 16 TRBV27 TRBD1 - TGTGCCAGCAGCCCACTCAGGGGGTTTAAAGACTATGGCTACACCTTC CASSPLRGFKDYGYTF
TRBJ2-3 16 TRBV29-1 TRBD2 - TGCAGCGTTGCCGGGACTAGCGGGGGGGCGGCAGATACGCAGTATTTT CSVAGTSGGAADTQYF
TRBJ2-7 13 TRBV29-1 - few TGCAGCGTTGGAGACAGGAGCAGGTACGAGCAGTACTTC CSVGDRSRYEQYF
TRBJ1-1 12 TRBV4-3 - - TGCGCCAGCAGCCAAGACAGGCTGAAAGCTTTCTTT CASSQDRLKAFF
TRBJ2-4 14 TRBV7-9 - - TGTGCCAGCAGCTTTAGTGACGACAAAAACATTCAGTACTTC CASSFSDDKNIQYF
TRBJ2-7 15 TRBV7-3 TRBD1 - TGTGCCAGCAGCACCTCGGGACAGGGGGCCTACGAGCAGTACTTC CASSTSGQGAYEQYF
TRBJ1-6 14 TRBV28 TRBD1 few TGTGCCAGCACGGTTACAGGGGTTGGCTCACCCCTCCACTTT CASTVTGVGSPLHF
TRBJ1-1 12 TRBV7-9 - - TGTGCCAGCAGCTTTCAAGACGGTGAAGCTTTCTTT CASSFQDGEAFF
TRBJ2-1 15 TRBV12-3/TRBV12-4 TRBD2 few TGTGCCAGCAGCTGGGGGGGGAGCTCCTACAATGAGCAGTTCTTC CASSWGGSSYNEQFF
TRBJ1-2 16 TRBV6-2/TRBV6-3 - - TGTGCCAGCAGCATTGGACCAACTCAGGTCGACTATGGCTACACCTTC CASSIGPTQVDYGYTF
TRBJ2-1 18 TRBV6-5 - - TGTGCCAGCAGTTACGGAAGGGGGGAGGTTCCCTCCTACAATGAGCAGTTCTTC CASSYGRGEVPSYNEQFF
TRBJ2-3 14 TRBV2 TRBD2 - TGTGCCAGCAGGACTAGCGGAAACACAGATACGCGGTATTTT CASRTSGNTDTRYF
TRBJ1-2 14 TRBV27 - few TGTGCCAGCAGTACTTGGGATAGAGCCTATGGCTACACCTTC CASSTWDRAYGYTF
TRBJ2-3 17 TRBV20-1 TRBD2 - TGCAGTGCTAGAGGGACTAGCGGGAGTCTGGATACAGATGCGCAGTATTTT CSARGTSGSLDTDAQYF
TRBJ1-1 15 TRBV18 - - TGTGCCAGCTCACCCCTCGCAAAGGGGGGCACTGAAGCTTTCTTT CASSPLAKGGTEAFF
TRBJ2-2 15 TRBV11-2 - - TGTGCCAGCAGCAATGGACAGTCGAACACCGGGGAGCTGTTTTTT CASSNGQSNTGELFF
TRBJ1-2 12 TRBV20-1 - few TGCAGTGCTAGAGATGGGACGCATGGCTACACCTTC CSARDGTHGYTF
TRBJ2-5 16 TRBV13 TRBD2 - TGTGCCAGCAGCCTTACTATAGCGGGAGGAGTGGAGACCCAGTACTTC CASSLTIAGGVETQYF
TRBJ1-5 18 TRBV12-3/TRBV12-4 - - TGTGCCGGCAGTCGATTTTCCACAGGGTTTGCGGGCAATCAGCCCCAGCATTTT CAGSRFSTGFAGNQPQHF
TRBJ2-1 16 TRBV24-1 TRBD2 once TGTGCCACCAGTGATTCCCAAGCGGGAGGGCGACATGAGCAGTTCTTC CATSDSQAGGRHEQFF
TRBJ2-5 13 TRBV6-6 - few TGTGCCAGCACTAAGGGGGATTGGGAGACCCAGTACTTC CASTKGDWETQYF
TRBJ2-1 19 TRBV4-2 TRBD2 - TGTGCCAGCAGCCAAGATCCCCCAGGGCCAGCGGGGGGGTACAATGAGCAGTTCTTC CASSQDPPGPAGGYNEQFF
TRBJ1-2 14 TRBV7-9 - few TGTGCCAGCAGCCCAGGAGGGACTAACTATGGCTACACCTTC CASSPGGTNYGYTF
TRBJ2-3 17 TRBV7-9 - - TGTGCCAGCAGCTTATCCGGACTGGGAGAGGTCACAGATACGCAGTATTTT CASSLSGLGEVTDTQYF
TRBJ2-7 15 TRBV3-1 TRBD1 few TGTGCCAGCAGCCAACCTCGACAGGGGGCCTACGAGCAGTACTTC CASSQPRQGAYEQYF
TRBJ2-1 14 TRBV20-1 - - TGCAGTGCTAGGAGGGTGAACTATTACAATGAGCAGTTCTTC CSARRVNYYNEQFF
TRBJ2-1 17 TRBV7-2 TRBD2 few TGTGCCAGCAGCTTAGCTCCGGGAGGGAGCTCCTACAATGAGCAGTTCTTC CASSLAPGGSSYNEQFF
TRBJ1-6 14 TRBV13 - - TGTGCCAGCAGCTGGACCCAAATTAATTCACCCCTCCACTTT CASSWTQINSPLHF
TRBJ2-5 16 TRBV27 TRBD2 once TGTGCCATCGAGCGTTCCTCCGGGACTAGCGAAGAGACCCAGTACTTC CAIERSSGTSEETQYF
TRBJ2-3 15 TRBV5-1 - - TGCGCCAGCAGCCCAGACAGGCTATCCACAGATACGCAGTATTTT CASSPDRLSTDTQYF
TRBJ1-5 10 TRBV20-1 - - TGCAGTGCTAGTTATCAGCCCCAGCATTTT CSASYQPQHF
TRBJ2-5 17 TRBV5-4 TRBD2 - TGTGCCAGCAGCTACAAGACTAGCGGGATAGGAGGAGAGACCCAGTACTTC CASSYKTSGIGGETQYF
TRBJ2-3 15 TRBV12-3/TRBV12-4 - - TGTGCCAGCAGTTTAGGGCAGGGGGGAGGAGATACGCAGTATTTT CASSLGQGGGDTQYF
TRBJ2-7 16 TRBV10-3 TRBD1 - TGTACCATCAGTGAGTTTCCGGGACAGGCGGGCCACGAGCAGTACTTC CTISEFPGQAGHEQYF
TRBJ2-3 16 TRBV5-5 TRBD1 - TGTGCCAGCAGTAAAACAGGGGTCATATCCACAGATACGCAGTATTTT CASSKTGVISTDTQYF
TRBJ2-1 14 TRBV9 - - TGTGCCAGCAGCGTAGAGCCAATAGCGAGTGAGCAGTTCTTC CASSVEPIASEQFF
TRBJ2-1 12 TRBV10-3 - few TGTGCCATCTCGGGACAACTCAATGAGCAGTTCTTC CAISGQLNEQFF
TRBJ1-2 11 TRBV20-1 - - TGCAGTGCTAGAGATTGGCTGAGCTACACCTTC CSARDWLSYTF
TRBJ2-7 16 TRBV7-2 TRBD1 - TGTGCCAGCAGCTTAGACTCGGGGACAGGGGTCAATGAGCAGTACTTC CASSLDSGTGVNEQYF
TRBJ2-7 13 TRBV5-1 - few TGCGCCAGCAGCTTACGTCCGGACTACGAGCAGTACTTC CASSLRPDYEQYF
TRBJ1-5 13 TRBV3-1 - - TGTGCCAGCAGCCTTGACAGATATCAGCCCCAGCATTTT CASSLDRYQPQHF
TRBJ2-5 14 TRBV3-1 - - TGTGCCAGCAGCTACCGACTAGAGATAGAGACCCAGTACTTC CASSYRLEIETQYF
TRBJ2-1 13 TRBV20-1 - few TGCAGTGCTAGAGGAGGTACCGTCAATGAGCAGTTCTTC CSARGGTVNEQFF
TRBJ2-3 17 TRBV7-8 TRBD2 few TGTGCCAGCAGTCCTAGGACTAGCGGGGCCCGCACAGATACGCAGTATTTT CASSPRTSGARTDTQYF
TRBJ2-1 14 TRBV5-1 - few TGCGCCAGCAGCTTAGGCACGCAGGGGCTTGAGCAGTTCTTC CASSLGTQGLEQFF
TRBJ2-1 15 TRBV27 - once TGTGCCAGCAGTCGAGGGGCGAGCTCCTACAATGAGCAGTTCTTC CASSRGASSYNEQFF
TRBJ2-7 16 TRBV3-1 - few TGTGCTAGCAGCCAAGATGATGCAGGGTTCGTCTACGAGCAGTACTTC CASSQDDAGFVYEQYF
TRBJ2-1 14 TRBV10-1 - - TGCGCCAGCAGTGAGTTAGGAGCATCCAATGAGCAGTTCTTC CASSELGASNEQFF
TRBJ2-7 11 TRBV15 - few TGTGCCACCAGCAAGTCCCTTGGGCAGTACTTC CATSKSLGQYF
TRBJ2-5 12 TRBV20-1 - - TGCAGTGCCCCTTCCGGGGGAGAGACCCAGTACTTC CSAPSGGETQYF
TRBJ1-2 16 TRBV4-1 - - TGCGCCAGCAGCCAACTATCCGGGTCGGTCAACTATGGCTACACCTTC CASSQLSGSVNYGYTF
TRBJ1-1 18 TRBV7-9 TRBD1 few TGTGCCAGCAGCCCCCTCCGGGACAGGGGGCTAATGAACACTGAAGCTTTCTTT CASSPLRDRGLMNTEAFF
TRBJ2-7 15 TRBV10-2 TRBD1 - TGCGCCAGCAGTGAGTCGACAGGGGGACCAGACGAGCAGTACTTC CASSESTGGPDEQYF
TRBJ2-1 13 TRBV12-3/TRBV12-4 - - TGTGCCAGCAGCCTCTCGTCCAAGGGTGAGCAGTTCTTC CASSLSSKGEQFF